The source of this TCR beta chain is a study of cytomegalovirus exposure and HLA in healthy donors. 60 Vbeta and 13 Jbeta primers were used in PCR. Sequenced by immunoSEQ multiplex PCR; TCRdb stores in-frame clones only, minus some. The repertoire has about 130,000 clones, approximately 85% of them found once; the top ten carry 1.5% to 2%. V was cut by 3 bases and J by 2 bases, with 10 bases left in between. Per the germline V gene, CDR1 is LGHNA and CDR2 is YSLEER. This CDR3 comprises 14 residues. The chain uses TRBV4-3 and TRBJ1-2; maybe TRBD1 (5 bases). The TCR comes from a boy under 18 in good health and CMV-seronegative. Sequencing was performed on PBMCs. Written as DNA, the CDR3 is TGCGCCAGCAGCCAGGGGGAGGGGAACTATGGCTACACCTTC. Translating gives CASSQGEGNYGYTF.